This TCR beta chain was found in a study of blood T cell repertoires in COVID-19. Study summary: T cells, B-cell-depleted T cells, or PBMCs supplied cDNA or gDNA.

Original analysis: The assay estimated nucleated cells by amplifying reference gene primers. The repertoire was sequenced with immunoSEQ multiplex PCR; TCRdb's copy has only in-frame clones and lacks some. V and J calls and clone size follow that table, whereas D and trimming were derived from the DNA. The sample consists of some 42,000 clones, approximately 80% of them appearing once. Germline V gene lookup returns CDR1 MDHEN and CDR2 SYDVKM. The CDR3 loop spans 15 amino acids. The ends were cut back, 7 bases at V and 0 bases at J, with 13 bases in the middle. The origin of this receptor is a man aged 45-65 years with active COVID-19. This sequence joins TRBV28 and TRBJ2-1, with D unclear. Sequencing was done on a sample of peripheral blood. CDR3 DNA sequence: TGTGCCAGCAACTCAGGCCCCAGCTCCTACAATGAGCAGTTCTTC. Translating it yields CASNSGPSSYNEQFF.